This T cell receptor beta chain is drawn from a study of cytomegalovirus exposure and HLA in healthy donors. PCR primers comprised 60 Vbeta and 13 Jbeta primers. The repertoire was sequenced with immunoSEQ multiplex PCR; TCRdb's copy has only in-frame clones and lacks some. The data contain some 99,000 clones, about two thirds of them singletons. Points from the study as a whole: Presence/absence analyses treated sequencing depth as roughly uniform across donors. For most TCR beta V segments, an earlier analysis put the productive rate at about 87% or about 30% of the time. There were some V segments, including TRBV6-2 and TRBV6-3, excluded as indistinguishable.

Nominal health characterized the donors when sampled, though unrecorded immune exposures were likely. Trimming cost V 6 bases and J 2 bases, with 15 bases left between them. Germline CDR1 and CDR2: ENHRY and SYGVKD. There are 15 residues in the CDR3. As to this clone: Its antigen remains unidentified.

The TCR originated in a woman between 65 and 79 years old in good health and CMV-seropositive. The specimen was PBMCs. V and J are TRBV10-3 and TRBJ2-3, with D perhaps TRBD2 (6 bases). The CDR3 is CAISMRDSITDTQYF. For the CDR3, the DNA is TGTGCCATCAGCATGCGGGACTCGATCACAGATACGCAGTATTTT.